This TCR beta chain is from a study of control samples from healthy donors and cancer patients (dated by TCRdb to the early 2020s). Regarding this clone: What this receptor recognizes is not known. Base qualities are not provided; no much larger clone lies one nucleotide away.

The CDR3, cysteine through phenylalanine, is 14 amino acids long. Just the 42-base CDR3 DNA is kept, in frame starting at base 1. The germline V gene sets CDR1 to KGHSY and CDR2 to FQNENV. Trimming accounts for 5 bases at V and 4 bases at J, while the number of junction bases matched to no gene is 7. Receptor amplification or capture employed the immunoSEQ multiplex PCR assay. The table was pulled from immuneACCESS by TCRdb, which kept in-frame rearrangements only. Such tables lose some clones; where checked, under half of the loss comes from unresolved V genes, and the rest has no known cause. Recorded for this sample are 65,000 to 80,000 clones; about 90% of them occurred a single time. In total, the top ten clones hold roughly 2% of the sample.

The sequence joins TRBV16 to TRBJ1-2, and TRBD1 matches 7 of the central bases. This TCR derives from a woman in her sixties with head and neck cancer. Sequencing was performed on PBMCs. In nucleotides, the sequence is TGTGCCAGCAGCTATGGACAGGTCACCTATGGCTACACCTTC. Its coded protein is CASSYGQVTYGYTF.